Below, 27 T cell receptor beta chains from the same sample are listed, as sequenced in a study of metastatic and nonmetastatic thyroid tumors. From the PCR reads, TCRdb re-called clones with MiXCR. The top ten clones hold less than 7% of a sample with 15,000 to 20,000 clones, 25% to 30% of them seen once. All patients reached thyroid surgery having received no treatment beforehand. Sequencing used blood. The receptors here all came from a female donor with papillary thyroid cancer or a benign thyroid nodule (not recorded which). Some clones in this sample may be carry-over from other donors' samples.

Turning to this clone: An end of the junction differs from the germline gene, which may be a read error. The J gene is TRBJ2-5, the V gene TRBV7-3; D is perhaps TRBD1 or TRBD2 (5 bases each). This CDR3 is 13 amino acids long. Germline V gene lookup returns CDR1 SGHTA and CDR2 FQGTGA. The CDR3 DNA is TGTGCCAGCAGCAGGGGAGTCGGGGAGACCCATTACTTC. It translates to CASSRGVGETHYF.

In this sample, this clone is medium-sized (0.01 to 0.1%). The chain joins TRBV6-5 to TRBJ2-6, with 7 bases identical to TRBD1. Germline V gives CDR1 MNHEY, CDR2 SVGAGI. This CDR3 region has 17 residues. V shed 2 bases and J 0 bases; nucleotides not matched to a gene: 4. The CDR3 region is CASSYLGQSSGANVLTF. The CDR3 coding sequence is TGTGCCAGCAGTTACCTGGGACAGAGCTCTGGGGCCAACGTCCTGACTTTC.

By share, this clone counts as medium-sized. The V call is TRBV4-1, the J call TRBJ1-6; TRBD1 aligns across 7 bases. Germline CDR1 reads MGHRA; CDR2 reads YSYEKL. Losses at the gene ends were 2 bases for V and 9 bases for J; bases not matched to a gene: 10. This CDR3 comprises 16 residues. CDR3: CASSQPLARGSSPLHF. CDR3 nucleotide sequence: TGCGCCAGCAGCCAACCCCTGGCCAGGGGGAGTTCACCCCTCCACTTT.

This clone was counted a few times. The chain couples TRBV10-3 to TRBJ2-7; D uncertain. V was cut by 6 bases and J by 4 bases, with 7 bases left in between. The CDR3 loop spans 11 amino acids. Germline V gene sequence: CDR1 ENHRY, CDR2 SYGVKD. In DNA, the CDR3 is TGTGCCATCAGCTCACGTTACGAGCAGTACTTC. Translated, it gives CAISSRYEQYF.

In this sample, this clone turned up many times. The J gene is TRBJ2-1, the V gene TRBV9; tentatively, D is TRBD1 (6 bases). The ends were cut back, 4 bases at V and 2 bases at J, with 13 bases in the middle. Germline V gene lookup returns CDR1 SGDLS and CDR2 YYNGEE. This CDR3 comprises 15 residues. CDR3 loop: CASSPRDTAYNEQFF. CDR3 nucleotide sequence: TGTGCCAGCAGCCCCCGGGACACGGCCTACAATGAGCAGTTCTTC.

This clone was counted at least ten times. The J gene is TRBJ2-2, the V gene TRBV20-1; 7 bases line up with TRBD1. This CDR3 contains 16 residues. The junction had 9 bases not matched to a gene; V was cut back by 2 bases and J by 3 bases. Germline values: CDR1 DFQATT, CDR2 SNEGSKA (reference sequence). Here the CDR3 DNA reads TGCAGTGCTAGACCCCTTCGGACAGGAGACACCGGGGAGCTGTTTTTT. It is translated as CSARPLRTGDTGELFF.

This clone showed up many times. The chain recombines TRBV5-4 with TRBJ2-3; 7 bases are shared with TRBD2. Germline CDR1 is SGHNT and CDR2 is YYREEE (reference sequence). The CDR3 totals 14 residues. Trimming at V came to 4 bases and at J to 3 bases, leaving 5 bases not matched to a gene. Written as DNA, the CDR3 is TGTGCCAGCAGCCCAGGGAGGGAGACAGATACGCAGTATTTT. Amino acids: CASSPGRETDTQYF.

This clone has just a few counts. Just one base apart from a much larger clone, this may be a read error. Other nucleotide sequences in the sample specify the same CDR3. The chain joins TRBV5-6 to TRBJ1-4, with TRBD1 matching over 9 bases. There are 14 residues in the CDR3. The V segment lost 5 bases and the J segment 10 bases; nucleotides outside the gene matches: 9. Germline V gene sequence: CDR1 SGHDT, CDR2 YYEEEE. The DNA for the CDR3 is TGTGCCAGCAGTCCCGGACAGGGGCGGGCAAAACTGTTTTTT. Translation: CASSPGQGRAKLFF.

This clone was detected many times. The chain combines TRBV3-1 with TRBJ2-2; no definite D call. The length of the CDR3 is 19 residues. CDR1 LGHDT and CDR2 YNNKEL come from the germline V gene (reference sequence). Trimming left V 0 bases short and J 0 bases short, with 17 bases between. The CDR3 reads CASSQDEGRSHANTGELFF. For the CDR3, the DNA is TGTGCCAGCAGCCAAGATGAAGGCCGGAGTCACGCGAACACCGGGGAGCTGTTTTTT.

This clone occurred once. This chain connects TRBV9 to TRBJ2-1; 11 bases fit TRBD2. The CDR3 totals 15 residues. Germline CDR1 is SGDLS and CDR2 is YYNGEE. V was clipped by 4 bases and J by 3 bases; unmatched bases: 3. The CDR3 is CASSIGTSGYNEQFF. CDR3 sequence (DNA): TGTGCCAGCAGCATTGGGACTAGCGGCTACAATGAGCAGTTCTTC. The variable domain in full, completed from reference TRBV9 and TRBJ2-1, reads DSGVTQTPKHLITATGQRVTLRCSPRSGDLSVYWYQQSLDQGLQFLIQYYNGEERAKGNILERFSAQQFPDLHSELNLSSLELGDSALYFCASSIGTSGYNEQFFGPGTRLTVL.

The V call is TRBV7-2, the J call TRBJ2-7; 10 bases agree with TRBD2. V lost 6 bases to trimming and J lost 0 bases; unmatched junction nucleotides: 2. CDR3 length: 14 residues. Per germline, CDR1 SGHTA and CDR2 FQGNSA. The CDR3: CASRPSGGSYEQYF. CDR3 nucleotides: TGTGCCAGCAGGCCTAGCGGGGGCTCCTACGAGCAGTACTTC. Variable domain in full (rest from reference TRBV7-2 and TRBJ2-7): GAGVSQSPSNKVTEKGKDVELRCDPISGHTALYWYRQSLGQGLEFLIYFQGNSAPDKSGLPSDRFSAERTGGSVSTLTIQRTQQEDSAVYLCASRPSGGSYEQYFGPGTRLTVT.

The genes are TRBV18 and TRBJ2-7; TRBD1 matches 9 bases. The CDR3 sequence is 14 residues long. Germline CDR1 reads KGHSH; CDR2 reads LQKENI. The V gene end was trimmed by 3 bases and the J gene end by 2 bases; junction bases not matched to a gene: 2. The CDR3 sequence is CASSPRQGAYEQYF. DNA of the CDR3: TGTGCCAGCTCACCCCGACAGGGGGCCTACGAGCAGTACTTC.

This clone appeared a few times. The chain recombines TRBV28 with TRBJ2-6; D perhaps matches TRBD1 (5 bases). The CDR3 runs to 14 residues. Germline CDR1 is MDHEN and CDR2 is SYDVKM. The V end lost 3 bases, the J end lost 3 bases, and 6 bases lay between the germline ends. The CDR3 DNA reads TGTGCCAGCAGTTTCCAGGGTGGGGCCAACGTCCTGACTTTC. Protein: CASSFQGGANVLTF.

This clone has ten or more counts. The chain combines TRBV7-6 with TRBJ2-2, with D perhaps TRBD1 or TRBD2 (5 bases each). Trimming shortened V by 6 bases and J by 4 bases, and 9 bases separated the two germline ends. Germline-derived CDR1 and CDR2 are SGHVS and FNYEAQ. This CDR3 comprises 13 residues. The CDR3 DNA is TGTGCCAGCAGGGGGGAGATCACCGGGGAGCTGTTTTTT. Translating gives CASRGEITGELFF.

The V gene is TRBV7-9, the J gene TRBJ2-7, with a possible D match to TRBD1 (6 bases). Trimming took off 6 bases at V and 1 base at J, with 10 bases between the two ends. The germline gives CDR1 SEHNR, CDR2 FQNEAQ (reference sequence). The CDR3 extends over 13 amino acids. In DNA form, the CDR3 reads TGTGCCAGCAGGGGGGACACTTCCTACGAGCAGTACTTC. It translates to CASRGDTSYEQYF.

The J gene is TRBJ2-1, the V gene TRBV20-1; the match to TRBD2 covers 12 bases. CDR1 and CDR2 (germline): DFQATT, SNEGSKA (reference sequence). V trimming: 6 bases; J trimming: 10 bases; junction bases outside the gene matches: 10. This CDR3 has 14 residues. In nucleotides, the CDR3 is TGCAGTGCCATACCTAGCGGGAGGGCCCGCGAGCAGTTCTTC. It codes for CSAIPSGRAREQFF.

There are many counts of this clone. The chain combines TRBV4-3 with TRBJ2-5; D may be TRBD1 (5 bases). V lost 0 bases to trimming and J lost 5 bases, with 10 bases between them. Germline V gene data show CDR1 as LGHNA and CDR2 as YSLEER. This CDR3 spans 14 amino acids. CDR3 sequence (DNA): TGCGCCAGCAGCCAAGATCCGGACATGGAGACCCAGTACTTC. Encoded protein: CASSQDPDMETQYF.

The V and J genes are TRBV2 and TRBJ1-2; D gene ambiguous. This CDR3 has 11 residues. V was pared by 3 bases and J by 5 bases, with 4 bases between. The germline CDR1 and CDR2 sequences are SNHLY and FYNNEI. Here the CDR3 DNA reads TGTGCCAGCAGTGAGAGATATGGCTACACCTTC. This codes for CASSERYGYTF.

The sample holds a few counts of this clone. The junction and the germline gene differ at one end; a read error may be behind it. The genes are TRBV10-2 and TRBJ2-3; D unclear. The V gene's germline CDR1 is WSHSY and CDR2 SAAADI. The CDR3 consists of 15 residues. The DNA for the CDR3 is TGCACCAGCAGTGGAGCTAGAGTGCTCAAAGATACGCAGTATTTT. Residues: CTSSGARVLKDTQYF.

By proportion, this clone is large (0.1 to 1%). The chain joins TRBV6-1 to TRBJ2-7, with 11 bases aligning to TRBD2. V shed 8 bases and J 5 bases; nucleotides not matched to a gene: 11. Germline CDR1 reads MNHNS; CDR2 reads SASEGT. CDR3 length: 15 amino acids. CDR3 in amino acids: CASGSLAGGHDEQYF. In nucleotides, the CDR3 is TGTGCCAGCGGAAGCTTAGCGGGAGGGCACGACGAGCAGTACTTC.

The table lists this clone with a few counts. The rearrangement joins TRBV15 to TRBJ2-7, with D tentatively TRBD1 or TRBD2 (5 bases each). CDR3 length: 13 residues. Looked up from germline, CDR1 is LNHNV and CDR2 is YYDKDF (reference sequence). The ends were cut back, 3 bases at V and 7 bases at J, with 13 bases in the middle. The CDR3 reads CATSSRTGPEQYF. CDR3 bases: TGTGCCACCAGCAGTAGGACGGGGCCGGAGCAGTACTTC.

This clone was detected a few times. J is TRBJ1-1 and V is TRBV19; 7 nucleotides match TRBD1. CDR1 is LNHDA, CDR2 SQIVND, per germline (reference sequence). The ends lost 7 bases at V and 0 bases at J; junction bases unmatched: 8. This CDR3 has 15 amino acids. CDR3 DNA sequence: TGTGCCAGTATCCCTCCGGGACAGATGAACACTGAAGCTTTCTTT. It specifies CASIPPGQMNTEAFF.

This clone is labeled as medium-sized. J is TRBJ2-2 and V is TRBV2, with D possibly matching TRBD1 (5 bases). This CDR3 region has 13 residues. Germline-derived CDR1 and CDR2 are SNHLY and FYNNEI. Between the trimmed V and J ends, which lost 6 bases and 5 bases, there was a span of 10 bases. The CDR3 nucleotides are TGTGCCAGCAGGGCTGACAGAACCGGGGAGCTGTTTTTT. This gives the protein CASRADRTGELFF.

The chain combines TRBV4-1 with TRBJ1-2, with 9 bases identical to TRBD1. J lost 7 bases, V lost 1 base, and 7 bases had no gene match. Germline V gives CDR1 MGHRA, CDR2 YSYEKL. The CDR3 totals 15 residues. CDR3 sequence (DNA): TGCGCCAGCAGCCAAGGACCGGGACAGGGATCTGGCTACACCTTC. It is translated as CASSQGPGQGSGYTF.

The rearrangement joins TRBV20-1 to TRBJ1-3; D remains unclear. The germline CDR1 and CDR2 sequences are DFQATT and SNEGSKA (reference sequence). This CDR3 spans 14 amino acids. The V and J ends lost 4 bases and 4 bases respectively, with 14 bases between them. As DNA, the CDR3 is TGCAGTGCTATCACCCTTTCCCGGGGAAACACCATATATTTT. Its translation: CSAITLSRGNTIYF.

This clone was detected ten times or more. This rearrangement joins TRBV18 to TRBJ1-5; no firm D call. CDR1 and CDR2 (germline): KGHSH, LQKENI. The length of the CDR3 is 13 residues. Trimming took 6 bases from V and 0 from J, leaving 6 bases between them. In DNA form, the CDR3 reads TGTGCCAGCTCCCCATTTAGCAATCAGCCCCAGCATTTT. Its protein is CASSPFSNQPQHF.

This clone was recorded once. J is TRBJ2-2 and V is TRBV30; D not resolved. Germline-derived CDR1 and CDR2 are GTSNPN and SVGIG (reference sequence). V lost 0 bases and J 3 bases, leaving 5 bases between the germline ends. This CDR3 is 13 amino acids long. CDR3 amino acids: CAWSVLYTGELFF. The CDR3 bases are TGTGCCTGGAGTGTACTCTACACCGGGGAGCTGTTTTTT.